This TCR beta chain was documented in a study of identical twins. General study points: The conclusions drew on cross-sectional statistical analysis instead of tracking the same donors. Within twin pairs, the out-of-frame alpha sequences they shared showed excess low generation probability.

This CDR3 has 13 residues. CDR1 and CDR2 (germline): LGHNA, YSLEER. Trimming took off 6 bases at V and 7 bases at J, with 12 bases between the two ends. cDNA carried unique molecular identifiers, and a universal primer site was added by template switching. TCRdb recomputed calls from the 5' RACE reads with MiXCR, one row per CDR3 protein. This table has 690,000 or so distinct CDR3 sequences, 8.6% appearing once. This clonotype was seen more than once but under ten times. Its matching antigen is unknown. The data were also submitted as part of a second study, on yellow fever vaccine responses in identical twins.

The TCR sequence derives from a woman aged 18-29 years in good health. The sequenced sample was PBMCs. V and J are TRBV4-3 and TRBJ2-2; D is perhaps TRBD2 (6 bases). The CDR3: CASRGGGSGELFF. In DNA, the CDR3 is TGCGCCAGCAGAGGAGGAGGGAGCGGGGAGCTGTTTTTT.